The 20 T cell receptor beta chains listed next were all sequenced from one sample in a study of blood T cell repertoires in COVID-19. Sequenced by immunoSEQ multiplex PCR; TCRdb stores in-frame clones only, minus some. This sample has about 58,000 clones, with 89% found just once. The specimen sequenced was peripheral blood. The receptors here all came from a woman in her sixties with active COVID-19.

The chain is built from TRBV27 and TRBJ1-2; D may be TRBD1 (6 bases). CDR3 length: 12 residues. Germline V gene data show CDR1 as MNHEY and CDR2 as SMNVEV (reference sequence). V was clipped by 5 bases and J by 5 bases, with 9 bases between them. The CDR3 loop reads CASSQQGYGYTF. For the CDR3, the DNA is TGTGCCAGCAGTCAACAGGGTTATGGCTACACCTTC.

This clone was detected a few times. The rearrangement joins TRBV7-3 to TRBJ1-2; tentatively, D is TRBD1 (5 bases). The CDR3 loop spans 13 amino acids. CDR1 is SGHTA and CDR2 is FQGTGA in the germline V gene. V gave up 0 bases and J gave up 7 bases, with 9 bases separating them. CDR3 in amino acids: CASSLTPGGGYTF. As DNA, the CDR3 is TGTGCCAGCAGCTTAACCCCGGGGGGTGGCTACACCTTC.

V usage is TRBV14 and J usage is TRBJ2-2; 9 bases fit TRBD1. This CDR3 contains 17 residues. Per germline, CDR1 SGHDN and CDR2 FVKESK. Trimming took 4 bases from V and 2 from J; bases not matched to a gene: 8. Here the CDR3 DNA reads TGTGCCAGCAGCCTCGTCGGACAGGGGATTAACACCGGGGAGCTGTTTTTT. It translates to CASSLVGQGINTGELFF.

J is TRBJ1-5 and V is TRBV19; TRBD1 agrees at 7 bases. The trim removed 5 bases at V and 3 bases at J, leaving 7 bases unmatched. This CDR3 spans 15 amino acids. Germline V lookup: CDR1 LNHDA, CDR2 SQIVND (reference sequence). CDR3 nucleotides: TGTGCCAGTAGTCACCTGACAGGGCCCAATCAGCCCCAGCATTTT. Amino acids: CASSHLTGPNQPQHF.

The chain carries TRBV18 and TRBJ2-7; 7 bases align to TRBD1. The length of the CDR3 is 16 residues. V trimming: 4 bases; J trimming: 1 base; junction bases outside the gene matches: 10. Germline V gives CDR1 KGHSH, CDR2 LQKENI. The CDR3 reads CASSRTGTEISYEQYF. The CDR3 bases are TGTGCCAGCTCACGAACCGGGACAGAGATATCCTACGAGCAGTACTTC.

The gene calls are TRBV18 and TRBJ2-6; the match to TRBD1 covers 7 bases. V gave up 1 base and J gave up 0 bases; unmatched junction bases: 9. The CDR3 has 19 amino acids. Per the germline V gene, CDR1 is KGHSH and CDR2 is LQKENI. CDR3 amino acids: CASSPLTQGVLSGANVLTF. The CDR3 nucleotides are TGTGCCAGCTCACCACTTACCCAGGGGGTCCTCTCTGGGGCCAACGTCCTGACTTTC. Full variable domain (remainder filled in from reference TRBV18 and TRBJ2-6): NAGVMQNPRHLVRRRGQEARLRCSPMKGHSHVYWYRQLPEEGLKFMVYLQKENIIDESGMPKERFSAEFPKEGPSILRIQQVVRGDSAAYFCASSPLTQGVLSGANVLTFGAGSRLTVL.

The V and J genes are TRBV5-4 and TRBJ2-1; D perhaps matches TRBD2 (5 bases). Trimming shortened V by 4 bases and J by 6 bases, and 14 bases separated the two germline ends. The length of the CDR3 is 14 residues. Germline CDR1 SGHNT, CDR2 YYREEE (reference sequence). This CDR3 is CASSPGGYPNEQFF. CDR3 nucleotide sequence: TGTGCCAGCAGCCCTGGAGGCTACCCCAATGAGCAGTTCTTC.

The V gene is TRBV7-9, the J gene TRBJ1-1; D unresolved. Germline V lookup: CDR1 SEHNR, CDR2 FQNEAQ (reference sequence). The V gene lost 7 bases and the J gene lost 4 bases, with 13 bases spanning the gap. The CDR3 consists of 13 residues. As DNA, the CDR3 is TGTGCCAGCACCCAATCTGGGCGCACTGAAGCTTTCTTT. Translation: CASTQSGRTEAFF.

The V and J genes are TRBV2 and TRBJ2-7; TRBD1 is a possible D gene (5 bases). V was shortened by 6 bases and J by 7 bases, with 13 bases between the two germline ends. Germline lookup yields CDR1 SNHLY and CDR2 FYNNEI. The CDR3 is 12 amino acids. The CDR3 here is CASSGRGWEQYF. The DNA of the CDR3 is TGTGCCAGCAGCGGAAGGGGCTGGGAGCAGTACTTC.

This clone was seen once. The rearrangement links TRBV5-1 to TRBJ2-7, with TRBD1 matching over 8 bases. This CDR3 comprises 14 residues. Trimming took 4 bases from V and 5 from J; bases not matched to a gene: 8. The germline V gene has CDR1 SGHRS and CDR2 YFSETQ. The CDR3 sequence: CASSLRTGFDEQYF. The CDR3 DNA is TGCGCCAGCAGCCTCCGGACAGGGTTCGACGAGCAGTACTTC.

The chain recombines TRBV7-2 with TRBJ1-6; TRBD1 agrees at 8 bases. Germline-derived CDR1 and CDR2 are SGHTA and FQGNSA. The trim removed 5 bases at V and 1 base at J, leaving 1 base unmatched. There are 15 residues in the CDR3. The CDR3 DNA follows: TGTGCCAGCAGCGACAGGGGTTCCTATAATTCACCCCTCCACTTT. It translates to CASSDRGSYNSPLHF. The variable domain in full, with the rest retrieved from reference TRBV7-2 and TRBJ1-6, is GAGVSQSPSNKVTEKGKDVELRCDPISGHTALYWYRQSLGQGLEFLIYFQGNSAPDKSGLPSDRFSAERTGGSVSTLTIQRTQQEDSAVYLCASSDRGSYNSPLHFGNGTRLTVT.

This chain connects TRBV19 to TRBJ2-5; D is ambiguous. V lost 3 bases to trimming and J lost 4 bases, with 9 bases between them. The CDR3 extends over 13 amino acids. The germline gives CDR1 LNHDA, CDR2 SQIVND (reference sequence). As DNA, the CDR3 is TGTGCCAGTAGTATTGGCTCGTTAGAGACCCAGTACTTC. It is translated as CASSIGSLETQYF.

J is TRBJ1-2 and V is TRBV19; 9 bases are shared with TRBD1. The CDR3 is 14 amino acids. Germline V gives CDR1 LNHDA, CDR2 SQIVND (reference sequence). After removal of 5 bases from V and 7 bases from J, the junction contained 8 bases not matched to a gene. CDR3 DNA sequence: TGTGCCAGTAGTCCTCTGGACAGGGGTGGTGGCTACACCTTC. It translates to CASSPLDRGGGYTF.

CDR3 DNA sequence: TGTGCCAGCAGTTTAGCCCCCGGGCCCCAGCATTTT. Residues: CASSLAPGPQHF. The rearrangement uses TRBV12-3 or TRBV12-4 and TRBJ1-5; D call uncertain. CDR3 length: 12 amino acids. V was trimmed by 0 bases and J by 9 bases, leaving 6 bases between them.

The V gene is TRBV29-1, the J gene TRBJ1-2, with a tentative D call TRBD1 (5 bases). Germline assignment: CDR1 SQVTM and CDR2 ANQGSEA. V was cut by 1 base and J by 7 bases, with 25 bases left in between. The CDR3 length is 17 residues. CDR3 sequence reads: CSVEGRDSSLGRGGYTF. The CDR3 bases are TGCAGCGTTGAAGGCAGGGATTCGAGCCTGGGTAGGGGTGGCTACACCTTC.

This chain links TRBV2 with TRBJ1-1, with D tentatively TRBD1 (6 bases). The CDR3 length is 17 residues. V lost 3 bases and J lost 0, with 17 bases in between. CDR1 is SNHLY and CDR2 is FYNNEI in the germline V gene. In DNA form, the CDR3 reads TGTGCCAGCAGTGAGGGGCAGGGGTTATCCATGAACACTGAAGCTTTCTTT. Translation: CASSEGQGLSMNTEAFF.

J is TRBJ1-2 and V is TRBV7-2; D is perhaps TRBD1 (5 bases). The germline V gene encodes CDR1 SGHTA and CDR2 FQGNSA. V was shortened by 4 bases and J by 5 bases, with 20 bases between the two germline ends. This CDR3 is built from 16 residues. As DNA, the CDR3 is TGTGCCAGCAGCTCGCGCTCCGGGGGGGTTGATTATGGCTACACCTTC. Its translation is CASSSRSGGVDYGYTF.

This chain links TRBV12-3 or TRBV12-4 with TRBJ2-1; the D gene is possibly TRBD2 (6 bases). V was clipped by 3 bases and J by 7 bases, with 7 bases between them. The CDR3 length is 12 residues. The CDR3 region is CASSFGGNEQFF. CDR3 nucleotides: TGTGCCAGCAGTTTTGGAGGGAATGAGCAGTTCTTC.

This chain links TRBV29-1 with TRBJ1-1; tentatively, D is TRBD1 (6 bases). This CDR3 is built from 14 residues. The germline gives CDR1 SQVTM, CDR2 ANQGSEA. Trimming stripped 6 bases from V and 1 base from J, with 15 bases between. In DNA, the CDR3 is TGCAGCGTCAGCCCCTGGACAGAGAACACTGAAGCTTTCTTT. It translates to CSVSPWTENTEAFF.

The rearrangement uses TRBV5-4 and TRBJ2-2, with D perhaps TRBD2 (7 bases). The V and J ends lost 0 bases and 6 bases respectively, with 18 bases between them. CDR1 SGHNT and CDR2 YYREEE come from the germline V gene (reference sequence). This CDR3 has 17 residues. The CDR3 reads CASSLAFAGAGPGELFF. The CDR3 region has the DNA TGTGCCAGCAGCTTGGCCTTTGCGGGGGCGGGTCCCGGGGAGCTGTTTTTT.